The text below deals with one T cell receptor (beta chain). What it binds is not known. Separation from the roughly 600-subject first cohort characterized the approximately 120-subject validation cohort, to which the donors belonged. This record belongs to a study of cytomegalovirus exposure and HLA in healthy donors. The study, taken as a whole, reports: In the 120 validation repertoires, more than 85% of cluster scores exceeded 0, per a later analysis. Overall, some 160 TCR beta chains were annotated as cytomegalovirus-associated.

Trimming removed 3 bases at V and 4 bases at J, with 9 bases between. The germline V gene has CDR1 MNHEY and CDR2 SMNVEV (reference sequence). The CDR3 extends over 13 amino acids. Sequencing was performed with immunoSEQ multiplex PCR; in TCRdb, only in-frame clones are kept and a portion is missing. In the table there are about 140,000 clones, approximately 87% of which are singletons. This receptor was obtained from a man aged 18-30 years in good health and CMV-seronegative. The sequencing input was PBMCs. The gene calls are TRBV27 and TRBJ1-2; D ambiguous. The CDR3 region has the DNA TGTGCCAGCAGTTTTAGAGGTATCTATGGCTACACCTTC. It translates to CASSFRGIYGYTF.